This entry is about one T cell receptor (beta chain). This CDR3 contains 16 residues. Trimming took off 8 bases at V and 6 bases at J, with 23 bases between the two ends. Germline values: CDR1 LNHDA, CDR2 SQIVND (reference sequence). Sequenced by immunoSEQ multiplex PCR; TCRdb stores in-frame clones only, minus some. The table includes more than 70,000 clones, less than 90% detected once. This record belongs to a study of OX40 agonist ivuxolimab in advanced cancers. Overall study context: An agonistic anti-OX40 (CD134) antibody, ivuxolimab, was used to treat the patients. Partial responses occurred in three patients (one hepatocellular carcinoma, two cutaneous melanoma).

Sequencing was performed on CD4+ or CD8+ T cells sorted from blood, taken in a trial of the OX40 agonist ivuxolimab. The sequence was collected from an adult with an advanced solid tumor such as melanoma, head and neck, liver or kidney cancer. The chain combines TRBV19 with TRBJ1-5, with unresolved D. The CDR3, as DNA: TGTGCCAGTTCGAGAACGGGCCCCCCGGCGGGTCAGCCCCAGCATTTT. This translates into CASSRTGPPAGQPQHF.